This T cell receptor beta chain was identified during a study of blood T cell repertoires in COVID-19. The CDR3 runs 14 residues. CDR1 and CDR2 (germline): LGHDT, YNNKEL (reference sequence). V trimming: 1 base; J trimming: 9 bases; junction bases outside the gene matches: 4. This clone is a singleton in its sample. TCRdb's copy holds only in-frame clones and misses some; the assay was immunoSEQ multiplex PCR. Among approximately 530,000 clones listed, approximately 91% were seen once. The receptor's source is a woman aged 50 to 60 with COVID-19, enrolled during active disease. The sequenced material came from peripheral blood. This rearrangement joins TRBV3-1 (or the pseudogene TRBV3-2) to TRBJ1-1; the match to TRBD1 covers 11 bases. Here the CDR3 DNA reads TGTGCCAGCAGCCAAGGGACAGGGGGCTTAAAAGCTTTCTTT. Encoded protein: CASSQGTGGLKAFF.